Reported below is one T cell receptor (beta chain). The investigators amplified TCR beta CDR3 regions from RNA transcripts. HTBI primers drove first-round RT-PCR of the TCR CDR3. TCRdb independently ran MiXCR on the multiplex PCR reads; one entry per CDR3 protein. In the table there are around 500,000 distinct CDR3 sequences, approximately 22% of which are singletons. This sample was included in a study of T cells in Graves' hyperthyroidism and ophthalmopathy. Trimming shortened V by 2 bases and J by 2 bases, and 7 bases separated the two germline ends. CDR1 and CDR2 from the germline V gene are GTSNPN and SVGIG (reference sequence). CDR3 length: 13 amino acids.

The chain couples TRBV30 to TRBJ1-5; D is uncertain. The sequence derives from a woman between 70 and 85 years old with Graves' ophthalmopathy. Sequencing was done on a sample of blood. The CDR3 nucleotides read TGTGCCTGGAGTAGCGCAGGCAATCAGCCCCAGCATTTT. Its translation is CAWSSAGNQPQHF. Full variable domain (remainder filled in from reference TRBV30 and TRBJ1-5): SQTIHQWPATLVQPVGSPLSLECTVEGTSNPNLYWYRQAAGRGLQLLFYSVGIGQISSEVPQNLSASRPQDRQFILSSKKLLLSDSGFYLCAWSSAGNQPQHFGDGTRLSIL.